This TCR beta chain was documented in a study of shared clonotypes between healthy human individuals. Naive CD45RA+ and memory CD45RA-negative subsets were split from CD4+ cells. A note on this clone: Its antigen is as yet unknown. In the same sample, other DNA sequences code for this CDR3.

Study-level results: Shared clonotypes: roughly 4.5% naive CD4, roughly 3.5% naive CD8, 2% to 2.5% memory CD4, under 0.45% memory CD8. Richness estimates generally favored naive over memory subsets.

The CDR3 is 15 amino acids. The V end was cut by 0 bases, the J end by 0 bases, with 9 bases between. Germline CDR1 and CDR2: SGDLS and YYNGEE. TCRdb's copy holds only in-frame clones and misses some; the assay was immunoSEQ multiplex PCR. The sample contains about 2.4 million clones, 93% of which appear only once. The sample taken for sequencing was naive CD4+ T cells from PBMCs. Subset of the sample: CD45RA+ positively selected. The source of this sequence is a man younger than 35 in good health. Some clones in this sample may be carry-over from other donors' samples. The chain has TRBV9 and TRBJ1-1; D unresolved. The CDR3: CASSVDPGMNTEAFF. CDR3 in DNA: TGTGCCAGCAGCGTAGATCCCGGAATGAACACTGAAGCTTTCTTT.